These 11 T cell receptor beta chains share one sample of origin, sequenced in a study of blood T cell repertoires in COVID-19. The table came from immunoSEQ multiplex PCR; TCRdb's copy has only in-frame clones and leaves some out. The profile shows 410,000 or so clones, approximately 90% of them singletons. Sequenced material: peripheral blood. All receptors derive from a woman aged 40 to 49 with COVID-19, enrolled during active disease.

This sequence joins TRBV7-2 and TRBJ2-1; weak D call: TRBD2 (6 bases). Germline V gene sequence: CDR1 SGHTA, CDR2 FQGNSA. The CDR3 is made up of 15 amino acids. The V and J ends lost 3 bases and 4 bases respectively, with 13 bases between them. The CDR3 DNA sequence: TGTGCCAGCAGCTTGGGGGGAGCCCTATACAATGAGCAGTTCTTC. Amino acid sequence: CASSLGGALYNEQFF.

The V and J genes are TRBV15 and TRBJ1-1; 8 positions agree with TRBD1. V shed 6 bases and J 4 bases; nucleotides not matched to a gene: 7. The CDR3 spans 14 residues. Per germline, CDR1 LNHNV and CDR2 YYDKDF (reference sequence). CDR3 loop: CATRVKGQATEAFF. The CDR3 DNA follows: TGTGCCACCAGGGTCAAGGGACAGGCCACTGAAGCTTTCTTT.

This clone was seen only once. The chain couples TRBV30 to TRBJ2-1, with TRBD2 matching over 7 bases. Germline CDR1 GTSNPN, CDR2 SVGIG (reference sequence). There are 15 residues in the CDR3. V shed 3 bases and J 4 bases; nucleotides not matched to a gene: 9. Here the CDR3 reads CAWRVAGGLYNEQFF. The CDR3 bases are TGTGCCTGGAGGGTAGCGGGTGGCCTGTACAATGAGCAGTTCTTC.

There are a few counts of this clone. V gene TRBV15 combines with J gene TRBJ1-2, with D hard to call. CDR1 is LNHNV, CDR2 YYDKDF, per germline (reference sequence). Trimming pared 0 bases from V and 4 bases from J, leaving 3 bases between. This CDR3 region has 12 residues. CDR3 in amino acids: CATSREAYGYTF. CDR3 nucleotides: TGTGCCACCAGCAGAGAAGCCTATGGCTACACCTTC.

The genes are TRBV5-4 and TRBJ2-7; tentatively, D is TRBD2 (6 bases). Trimming removed 4 bases from V and 3 bases from J, with 11 bases in between. Germline lookup yields CDR1 SGHNT and CDR2 YYREEE (reference sequence). The CDR3 covers 13 residues. The CDR3 sequence is CASSAGGNYEQYF. CDR3 sequence (DNA): TGTGCCAGCAGCGCCGGGGGTAACTACGAGCAGTACTTC.

The chain employs TRBV7-2 and TRBJ2-1; tentative D call: TRBD2 (5 bases). Per germline, CDR1 SGHTA and CDR2 FQGNSA. V was cut by 10 bases and J by 5 bases, with 15 bases left in between. This CDR3 has 13 residues. The CDR3 DNA reads TGTGCCATCCGGAGGAGCCTGAACAATGAGCAGTTCTTC. This translates into CAIRRSLNNEQFF.

The CDR3 DNA reads TGTGCCAGCTCACTAGAGTTGGACAGGGGCATTCAGTACTTC. This translates into CASSLELDRGIQYF. The rearrangement uses TRBV18 and TRBJ2-4; 9 bases are a match to TRBD1. With 4 bases clipped from V and 9 bases from J, the junction kept 7 bases outside the gene matches. The CDR3 is made up of 14 amino acids. Germline CDR1 KGHSH, CDR2 LQKENI.

The chain carries TRBV7-2 and TRBJ2-7, with 8 bases matching TRBD1. V shed 4 bases, J shed 6 bases, and the junction held 8 bases outside the gene matches. Per the germline V gene, CDR1 is SGHTA and CDR2 is FQGNSA. This CDR3 is 14 amino acids long. CDR3 in DNA: TGTGCCAGCAGCTACTTCGGACAGGGCGGCGAGCAGTACTTC. Residues: CASSYFGQGGEQYF.

The rearrangement uses TRBV23-1 and TRBJ1-2; 9 nucleotides match TRBD1. TRBV23-1 is an ORF, and what it does is uncertain. V gave up 2 bases and J gave up 6 bases; unmatched junction bases: 4. The CDR3 consists of 14 residues. The CDR3 spells CASSQRGTGNGYTF. CDR3 in DNA: TGCGCCAGCAGTCAACGTGGGACAGGGAATGGCTACACCTTC.

The rearrangement links TRBV4-3 to TRBJ2-3, with 10 bases matching TRBD2. Germline V gene lookup returns CDR1 LGHNA and CDR2 YSLEER. Germline trimming cut 1 base from V and 5 bases from J; bases unmatched to any gene: 6. The CDR3 extends over 16 amino acids. CDR3 bases: TGCGCCAGCAGCCAAGTAACTAGCGGGAAGGTAGATACGCAGTATTTT. Amino acids: CASSQVTSGKVDTQYF.

This rearrangement joins TRBV10-3 to TRBJ2-1; D gene ambiguous. V was trimmed by 2 bases and J by 4 bases, leaving 6 bases between them. The CDR3 runs 13 residues. Germline-derived CDR1 and CDR2 are ENHRY and SYGVKD. DNA of the CDR3: TGTGCCATCAGTGAGCAAATGTACAATGAGCAGTTCTTC. It is translated as CAISEQMYNEQFF.